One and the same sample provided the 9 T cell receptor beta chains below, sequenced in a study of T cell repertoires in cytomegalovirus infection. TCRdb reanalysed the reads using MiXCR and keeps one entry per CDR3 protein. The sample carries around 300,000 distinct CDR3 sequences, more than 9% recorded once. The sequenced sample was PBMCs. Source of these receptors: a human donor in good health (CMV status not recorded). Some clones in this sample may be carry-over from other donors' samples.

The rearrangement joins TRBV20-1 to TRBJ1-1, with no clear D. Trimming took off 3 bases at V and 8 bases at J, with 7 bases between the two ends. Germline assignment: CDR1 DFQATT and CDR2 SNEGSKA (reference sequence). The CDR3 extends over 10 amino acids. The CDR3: CSARHSEAFF. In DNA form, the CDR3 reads TGCAGTGCTAGGCATTCCGAAGCTTTCTTT.

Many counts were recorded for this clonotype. The CDR3 nucleotides are TGTGCCAGCAGGAAACTTAGGCAGGGGGCCCGCAATGAGCAGTTCTTC. Its translation: CASRKLRQGARNEQFF. The chain has TRBV2 and TRBJ2-1; 8 nucleotides match TRBD1. V lost 6 bases and J lost 6; bases outside the gene matches: 13. This CDR3 has 16 residues. Germline V lookup: CDR1 SNHLY, CDR2 FYNNEI. Filled out from reference TRBV2 and TRBJ2-1, the complete variable domain reads EPEVTQTPSHQVTQMGQEVILRCVPISNHLYFYWYRQILGQKVEFLVSFYNNEISEKSEIFDDQFSVERPDGSNFTLKIRSTKLEDSAMYFCASRKLRQGARNEQFFGPGTRLTVL.

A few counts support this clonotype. The CDR3 nucleotides read TGCAGTGCTAGCTTGGTCCAGCGGGGGTACCACGAGCAGTACTTC. This codes for CSASLVQRGYHEQYF. The rearrangement joins TRBV20-1 to TRBJ2-7; 8 bases map to TRBD2. Germline V gene sequence: CDR1 DFQATT, CDR2 SNEGSKA (reference sequence). The CDR3 has 15 residues. Trimming at V came to 3 bases and at J to 5 bases, leaving 12 bases not matched to a gene.

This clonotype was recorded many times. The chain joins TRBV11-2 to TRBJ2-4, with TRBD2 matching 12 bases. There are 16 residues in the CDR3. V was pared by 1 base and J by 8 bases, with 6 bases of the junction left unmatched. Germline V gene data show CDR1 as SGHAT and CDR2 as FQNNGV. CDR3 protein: CASSLGLAGEKDIQYF. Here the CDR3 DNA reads TGTGCCAGCAGCTTAGGACTAGCGGGGGAGAAGGACATTCAGTACTTC.

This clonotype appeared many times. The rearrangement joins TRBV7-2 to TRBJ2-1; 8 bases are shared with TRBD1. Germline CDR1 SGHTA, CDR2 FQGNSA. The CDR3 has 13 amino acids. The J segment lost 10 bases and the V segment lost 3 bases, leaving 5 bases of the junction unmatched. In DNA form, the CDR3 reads TGTGCCAGCAGCTTGCAACGACAGGGGGAGCAGTTCTTC. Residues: CASSLQRQGEQFF.

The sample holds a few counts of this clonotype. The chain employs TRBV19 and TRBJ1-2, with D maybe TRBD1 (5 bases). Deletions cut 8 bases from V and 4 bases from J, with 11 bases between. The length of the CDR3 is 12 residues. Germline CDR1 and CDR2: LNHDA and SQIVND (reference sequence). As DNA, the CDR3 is TGTGCCAGTTCGGACACGATCTATGGCTACACCTTC. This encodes CASSDTIYGYTF. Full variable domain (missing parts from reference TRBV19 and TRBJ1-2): DGGITQSPKYLFRKEGQNVTLSCEQNLNHDAMYWYRQDPGQGLRLIYYSQIVNDFQKGDIAEGYSVSREKKESFPLTVTSAQKNPTAFYLCASSDTIYGYTFGSGTRLTVV.

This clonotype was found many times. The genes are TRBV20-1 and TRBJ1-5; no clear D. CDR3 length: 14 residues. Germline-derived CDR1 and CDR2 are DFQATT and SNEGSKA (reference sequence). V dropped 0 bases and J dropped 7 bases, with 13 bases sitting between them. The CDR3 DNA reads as TGCAGTGCTAGAGAGGCGGCGGCCCACCAGCCCCAGCATTTT. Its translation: CSAREAAAHQPQHF.

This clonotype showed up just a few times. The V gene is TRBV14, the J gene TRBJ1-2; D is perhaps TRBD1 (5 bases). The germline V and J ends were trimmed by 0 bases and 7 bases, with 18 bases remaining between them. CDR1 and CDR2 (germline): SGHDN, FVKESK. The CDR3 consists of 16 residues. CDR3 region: CASSQDYGGTSLGYTF. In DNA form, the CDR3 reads TGTGCCAGCAGCCAAGACTACGGAGGGACGAGCCTTGGCTACACCTTC.

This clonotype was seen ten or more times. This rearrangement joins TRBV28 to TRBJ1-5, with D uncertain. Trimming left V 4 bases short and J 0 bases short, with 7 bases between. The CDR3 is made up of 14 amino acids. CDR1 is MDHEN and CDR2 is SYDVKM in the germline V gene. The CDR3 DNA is TGTGCCAGCAGTTCCGGTTATAGCAATCAGCCCCAGCATTTT. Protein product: CASSSGYSNQPQHF.